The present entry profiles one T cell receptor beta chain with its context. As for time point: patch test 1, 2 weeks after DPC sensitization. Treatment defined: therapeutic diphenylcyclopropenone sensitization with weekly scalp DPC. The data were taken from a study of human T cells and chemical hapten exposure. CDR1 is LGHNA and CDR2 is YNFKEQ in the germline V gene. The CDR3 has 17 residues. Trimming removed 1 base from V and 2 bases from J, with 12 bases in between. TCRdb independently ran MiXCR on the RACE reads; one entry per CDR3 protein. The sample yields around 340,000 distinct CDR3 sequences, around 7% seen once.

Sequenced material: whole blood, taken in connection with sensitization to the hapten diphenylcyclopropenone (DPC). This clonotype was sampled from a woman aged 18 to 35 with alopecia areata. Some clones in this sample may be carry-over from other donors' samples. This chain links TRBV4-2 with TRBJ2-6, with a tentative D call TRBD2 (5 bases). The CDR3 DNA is TGTGCCAGCAGCCAAGGGGTGACGAGGGCTGGGGCCAACGTCCTGACTTTC. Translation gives CASSQGVTRAGANVLTF.